This TCR beta chain was found in a study of T cell changes during pregnancy in multiple sclerosis. This table comes from immunoSEQ multiplex PCR, and its TCRdb copy is limited to in-frame clones, with some not included. The profile covers tens of thousands of clones, with around 90% appearing a single time and 1.4% taken by the ten largest. The length of the CDR3 is 15 residues. The V gene's germline CDR1 is ENHRY and CDR2 SYGVKD. The trim removed 2 bases at V and 4 bases at J, leaving 6 bases unmatched. The table lists this clone with a count of one. This clonotype was sampled from a female donor with multiple sclerosis, enrolled in a pregnancy study. The sample was peripheral blood, taken in the third trimester of pregnancy. The rearrangement links TRBV10-3 to TRBJ1-2; 8 nucleotides align to TRBD1. CDR3 DNA: TGTGCCATCAGTGAGGGGACAGGCGGAGGCTATGGCTACACCTTC. It is translated as CAISEGTGGGYGYTF.